These T cell receptor beta chains were read from a single sample in a study of blood T cell repertoires in COVID-19. TCRdb's copy holds only in-frame clones and misses some; the assay was immunoSEQ multiplex PCR. The data show approximately 180,000 clones, about 91% seen once. The specimen was peripheral blood. These receptors were collected from a woman between 50 and 59 years old with acute or convalescent COVID-19. The CDR3 runs from the conserved cysteine through the conserved F or W. The order of the fields is V gene, J gene, CDR3 protein.

TRBV4-3,TRBJ2-7,CASSPGTGSYEQYF
TRBV7-2,TRBJ2-1,CASSFGGGRSYNEQFF
TRBV28,TRBJ1-1,CASSSEGATLNTEAFF
TRBV12-3/TRBV12-4,TRBJ1-5,CASSSQSAVPQHF
TRBV27,TRBJ1-1,CASSVAPNTEAFF
TRBV18,TRBJ1-2,CASSPLDRVNYGYTF
TRBV3-1/TRBV3-2,TRBJ1-5,CASSQGAHRGLGNQPQHF
TRBV29-1,TRBJ1-2,CSVDSGHNYGYTF
TRBV7-6,TRBJ1-5,CAPLRPQHF
TRBV2,TRBJ1-4,CASQPSETGRRPAF
TRBV10-3,TRBJ2-5,CANQGTGQETQYF
TRBV19,TRBJ2-2,CASGTPNTGELFF
TRBV12-3/TRBV12-4,TRBJ2-5,CASSSLQETQYF
TRBV27,TRBJ2-7,CASSPSGSGSSSYEQYF
TRBV5-6,TRBJ2-3,CASSLPPGTDTQYF
TRBV19,TRBJ1-1,CASSRTGKNTEAFF
TRBV6-1,TRBJ2-7,CASSVLDRVGAYEQYF
TRBV27,TRBJ1-5,CASSLRQGFNQPQHF
TRBV5-1,TRBJ2-1,CASSQARSQTVNEQFF
TRBV19,TRBJ2-5,CASSPVGGRVETQYF
TRBV23-1,TRBJ2-2,CASRQGHKENTGELFF
TRBV5-6,TRBJ1-2,CASSLRGSGYTF
TRBV10-2,TRBJ1-5,CASSAGQEQPQHF
TRBV7-2,TRBJ2-1,CASSLEGLGIAGNNEQFF
TRBV29-1,TRBJ2-1,CSSLGRNEQFF
TRBV6-5,TRBJ2-7,CASSYSGALTYEQYF